The rows below give T cell receptor beta chains drawn from one sample of a study of T-cell memory formation after mild COVID-19. TCRdb used MiXCR to reprocess the 5' RACE reads, holding one entry per CDR3 protein. This sample has approximately 560,000 distinct CDR3 sequences, with around 16% found just once. The sample was PBMCs or a T cell subset sorted from them (not recorded which). Receptors originate from an adult woman who had mild COVID-19 (a few samples of this study predate the infection). Cell type and time point are not known. Each CDR3 is given with its conserved first and last residue. D genes are given only for firm matches. The size field is filled for only some rows; it gives once, few, many or a size class.

v_gene: TRBV7-9; abundance: .; d_gene: .; j_gene: TRBJ2-7; CDR3aa: CASSSYSTPRSEQYF; CDR3nt: TGTGCCAGCAGCTCTTACTCCACCCCACGAAGCGAGCAGTACTTC
v_gene: TRBV4-1; abundance: .; d_gene: TRBD2; j_gene: TRBJ2-3; CDR3aa: CASSQEPLWRGTSTDTQYF; CDR3nt: TGCGCCAGCAGCCAAGAGCCCCTGTGGCGGGGGACTAGCACAGATACGCAGTATTTT
v_gene: TRBV7-9; abundance: .; d_gene: TRBD2; j_gene: TRBJ2-3; CDR3aa: CASSLTSGQTDTQYF; CDR3nt: TGTGCCAGCAGCCTGACTAGCGGCCAAACAGATACGCAGTATTTT
v_gene: TRBV5-4; abundance: .; d_gene: .; j_gene: TRBJ2-2; CDR3aa: CASSTIDTGELFF; CDR3nt: TGTGCCAGCAGCACGATTGACACCGGGGAGCTGTTTTTT
v_gene: TRBV5-1; abundance: .; d_gene: TRBD2; j_gene: TRBJ2-3; CDR3aa: CASSLDLAGSTDTQYF; CDR3nt: TGCGCCAGCAGCTTGGATCTAGCGGGGTCCACAGATACGCAGTATTTT
v_gene: TRBV3-1; abundance: .; d_gene: .; j_gene: TRBJ1-4; CDR3aa: CASSQTAWEKLFF; CDR3nt: TGTGCCAGCAGCCAGACTGCCTGGGAAAAACTGTTTTTT
v_gene: TRBV20-1; abundance: .; d_gene: .; j_gene: TRBJ2-1; CDR3aa: CSALPAGRFYNEQFF; CDR3nt: TGCAGTGCCCTGCCGGCGGGGCGATTCTACAATGAGCAGTTCTTC
v_gene: TRBV7-9; abundance: .; d_gene: .; j_gene: TRBJ1-3; CDR3aa: CASSSTIYF; CDR3nt: TGTGCCAGCAGCTCCACCATATATTTT
v_gene: TRBV30; abundance: .; d_gene: .; j_gene: TRBJ1-2; CDR3aa: CAWMGTIYGYTF; CDR3nt: TGTGCCTGGATGGGTACCATCTATGGCTACACCTTC
v_gene: TRBV5-1; abundance: .; d_gene: .; j_gene: TRBJ2-5; CDR3aa: CASSFSGAREETQYF; CDR3nt: TGCGCCAGCAGCTTTTCAGGGGCGCGAGAAGAGACCCAGTACTTC
v_gene: TRBV20-1; abundance: many; d_gene: .; j_gene: TRBJ2-1; CDR3aa: CSAYQGHRSYNEQFF; CDR3nt: TGCAGTGCCTACCAAGGGCACCGCTCCTACAATGAGCAGTTCTTC
v_gene: TRBV3-1; abundance: few; d_gene: .; j_gene: TRBJ2-2; CDR3aa: CASSQGGSNTGELFF; CDR3nt: TGTGCCAGCAGCCAAGGCGGATCGAACACCGGGGAGCTGTTTTTT
v_gene: TRBV20-1; abundance: .; d_gene: TRBD1; j_gene: TRBJ1-3; CDR3aa: CSALRTGLSGNTIYF; CDR3nt: TGCAGTGCTTTAAGGACAGGGCTCTCTGGAAACACCATATATTTT
v_gene: TRBV6-5; abundance: .; d_gene: TRBD2; j_gene: TRBJ2-5; CDR3aa: CASSYTGTSSSWRETQYF; CDR3nt: TGTGCCAGCAGTTACACCGGGACTAGCTCGTCTTGGAGGGAGACCCAGTACTTC
v_gene: TRBV5-1; abundance: few; d_gene: .; j_gene: TRBJ2-2; CDR3aa: CASSFRTVDTGELFF; CDR3nt: TGCGCCAGCAGCTTTAGGACAGTGGACACCGGGGAGCTGTTTTTT
v_gene: TRBV7-2; abundance: few; d_gene: TRBD2; j_gene: TRBJ2-3; CDR3aa: CASSLLIRTSGTDTQYF; CDR3nt: TGTGCCAGCAGCTTACTCATAAGGACTAGCGGAACAGATACGCAGTATTTT
v_gene: TRBV27; abundance: .; d_gene: TRBD1; j_gene: TRBJ1-5; CDR3aa: CASADRGQGNQPQHF; CDR3nt: TGTGCCAGCGCCGACAGGGGGCAAGGCAATCAGCCCCAGCATTTT
v_gene: TRBV2; abundance: few; d_gene: .; j_gene: TRBJ2-7; CDR3aa: CATAGQGSSYEQYF; CDR3nt: TGTGCCACCGCGGGGCAGGGCAGCTCCTACGAGCAGTACTTC